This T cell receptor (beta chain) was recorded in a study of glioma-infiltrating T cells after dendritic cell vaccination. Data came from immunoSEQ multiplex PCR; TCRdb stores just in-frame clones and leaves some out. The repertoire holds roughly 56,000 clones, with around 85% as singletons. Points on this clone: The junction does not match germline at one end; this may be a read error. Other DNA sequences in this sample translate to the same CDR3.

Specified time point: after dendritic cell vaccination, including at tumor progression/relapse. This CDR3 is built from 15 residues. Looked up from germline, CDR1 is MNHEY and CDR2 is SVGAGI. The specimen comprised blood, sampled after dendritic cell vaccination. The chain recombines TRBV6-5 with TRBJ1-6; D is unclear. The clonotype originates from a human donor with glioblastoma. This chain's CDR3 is CASSYSVSVNSPLHF. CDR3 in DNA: TGTGCCAGCAGTTACTCGGTCTCGGTAAATTCCCCCCTCCACTTT.